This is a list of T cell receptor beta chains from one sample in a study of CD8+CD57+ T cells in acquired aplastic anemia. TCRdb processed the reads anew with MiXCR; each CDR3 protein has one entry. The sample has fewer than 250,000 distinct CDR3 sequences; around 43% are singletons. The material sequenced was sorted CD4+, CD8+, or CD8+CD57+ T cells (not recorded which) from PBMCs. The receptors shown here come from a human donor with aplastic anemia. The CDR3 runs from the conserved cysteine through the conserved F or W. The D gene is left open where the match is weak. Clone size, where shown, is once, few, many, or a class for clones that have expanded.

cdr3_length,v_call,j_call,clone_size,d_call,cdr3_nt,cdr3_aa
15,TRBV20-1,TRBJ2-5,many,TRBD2,TGCAGTGCTAGACCCGATAGCGGGGGGTTGGAGACCCAGTACTTC,CSARPDSGGLETQYF
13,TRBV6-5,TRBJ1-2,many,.,TGTGCCAGCAGTCAACAGGACGATTATGGCTACACCTTC,CASSQQDDYGYTF
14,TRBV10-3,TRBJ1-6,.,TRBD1,TGTGCCATCAGTGCTGGGACAGGGGGATCACCCCTCCACTTT,CAISAGTGGSPLHF
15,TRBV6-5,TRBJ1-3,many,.,TGTGCCAGCAGTACCGACGGCTTCTCTGGAAACACCATATATTTT,CASSTDGFSGNTIYF
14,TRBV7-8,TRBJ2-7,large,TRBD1,TGTGCCAGCAGCTTAGCGGGGACAGGGGGTGAGCAGTACTTC,CASSLAGTGGEQYF
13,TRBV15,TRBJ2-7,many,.,TGTGCCACCAGCACAGGAACAGGATACGAGCAGTACTTC,CATSTGTGYEQYF
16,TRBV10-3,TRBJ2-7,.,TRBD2,TGTGCCATCAGTGTATCCACTAGCGGGGGGGCCTACGAGCAGTACTTC,CAISVSTSGGAYEQYF
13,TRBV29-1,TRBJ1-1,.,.,TGCAGCGTGGGAGGGGAGATGGGCTCTGAAGCTTTCTTT,CSVGGEMGSEAFF
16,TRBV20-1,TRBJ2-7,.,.,TGCAGTGCTAGAGATGCGGCCAGGGGAGGGCCATCCGAGCAGTACTTC,CSARDAARGGPSEQYF
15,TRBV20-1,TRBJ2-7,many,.,TGCAGTGCTAGAGATTACCAGGAAAACTCCTACGAGCAGTACTTC,CSARDYQENSYEQYF
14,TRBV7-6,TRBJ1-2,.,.,TGTGCCAGCAGCGGGGGGGACACAAACTATGGCTACACCTTC,CASSGGDTNYGYTF
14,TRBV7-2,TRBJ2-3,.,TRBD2,TGTGCCAGCATCCTAGCGGGGGAAACAGATACGCAGTATTTT,CASILAGETDTQYF
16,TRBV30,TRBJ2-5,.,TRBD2,TGCAGTGCACCGAGACTAGCGGGGGGGCTCGGGGAGACCCAGTACTTC,CSAPRLAGGLGETQYF
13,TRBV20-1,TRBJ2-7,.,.,TGCAGTGCTACAAGACCGCCGCGGGGCGAGCAGTACTTC,CSATRPPRGEQYF
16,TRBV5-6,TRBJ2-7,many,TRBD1,TGTGCCAGCAGCCCCAGGACAGGTAATAGGTACTACGAGCAGTACTTC,CASSPRTGNRYYEQYF
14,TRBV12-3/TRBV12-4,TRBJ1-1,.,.,TGTGCCAGCAATTTAAGGGGGACCTACACTGAAGCTTTCTTT,CASNLRGTYTEAFF
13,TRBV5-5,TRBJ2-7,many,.,TGTGCCAGCAGCTTGTGGGAGGTCTACGAGCAGTACTTC,CASSLWEVYEQYF
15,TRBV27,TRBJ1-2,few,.,TGTGCCAGCAGTTTATCAGCAGGGCTAGTCTATGGCTACACCTTC,CASSLSAGLVYGYTF
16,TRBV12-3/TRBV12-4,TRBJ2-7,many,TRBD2,TGTGCCAGCAGTCCGGGACTAGCGGGAGAAGCCTACGAGCAGTACTTC,CASSPGLAGEAYEQYF
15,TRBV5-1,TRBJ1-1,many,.,TGCGCCAGCAGTTATCGGCAGGGCATGAACACTGAAGCTTTCTTT,CASSYRQGMNTEAFF
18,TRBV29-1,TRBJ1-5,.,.,TGCAGCGCCCTGCTTAGCATGAGGGGAGAATATAGCAATCAGCCCCAGCATTTT,CSALLSMRGEYSNQPQHF
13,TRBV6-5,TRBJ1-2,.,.,TGTGCCAGCAGTTACTCGCGTGCCGCGGGCTACACCTTC,CASSYSRAAGYTF
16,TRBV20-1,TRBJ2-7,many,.,TGCAGTGCTAGAATCCTCTTTAGCGGCCCTACCTACGAGCAGTACTTC,CSARILFSGPTYEQYF
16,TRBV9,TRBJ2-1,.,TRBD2,TGTGCCAGCAGCGTAGAGGGCGGGGGGTTCGGGGATGAGCAGTTCTTC,CASSVEGGGFGDEQFF
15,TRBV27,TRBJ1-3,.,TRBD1,TGTGCCAGCAGTTGGGCAGGGGGCAAGGGGGACACCATATATTTT,CASSWAGGKGDTIYF
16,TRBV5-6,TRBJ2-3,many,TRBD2,TGTGCCAGCAGCGGTACCGGGACTAGCGTACGAGATACGCAGTATTTT,CASSGTGTSVRDTQYF
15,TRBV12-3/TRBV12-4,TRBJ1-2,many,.,TGTGCCAGCAGTTTACTAGGATATCCTAACTATGGCTACACCTTC,CASSLLGYPNYGYTF
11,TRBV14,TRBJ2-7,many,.,TGTGCCAGCAGCCGAAACTACGAGCAGTACTTC,CASSRNYEQYF
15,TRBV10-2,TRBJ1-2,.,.,TGCGCCAGCAGTGAGTCCGGGGGGACATCGTATGGCTACACCTTC,CASSESGGTSYGYTF
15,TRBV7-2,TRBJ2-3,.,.,TGTGCCAGCAGCTTAGGGTACGGTAGCACAGATACGCAGTATTTT,CASSLGYGSTDTQYF
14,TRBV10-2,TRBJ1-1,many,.,TGCGCCAGCAGTGAGCCGCACGTGAACACTGAAGCTTTCTTT,CASSEPHVNTEAFF
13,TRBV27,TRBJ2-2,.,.,TGTGCCAGCAGTTTATCAGCCACCGGGGAGCCGTTTTTT,CASSLSATGEPFF
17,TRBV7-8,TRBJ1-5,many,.,TGTGCCAGCAGCTTAAGAACAGGCCTAGATAGCAATCAGCCCCAGCATTTT,CASSLRTGLDSNQPQHF
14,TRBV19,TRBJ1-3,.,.,TGTGCCAGTAGCCCGGGCGCCTCTGGAAACACCATATATTTT,CASSPGASGNTIYF